This is a list of T cell receptor beta chains from one sample in a study of cytomegalovirus exposure and HLA in healthy donors. The table came from immunoSEQ multiplex PCR; TCRdb's copy has only in-frame clones and leaves some out. Among around 190,000 clones, 70% to 75% were seen once, and the ten largest hold approximately 4.8%. Sequences were obtained from PBMCs. The receptors were sampled from a man aged 25 to 40 in good health and CMV-seropositive. The CDR3 runs from the conserved cysteine through the conserved F or W.

v_call: TRBV4-2; cdr3_aa: CASSRAGGNYGYTF
v_call: TRBV30; cdr3_aa: CAWGQGRSPLHF
v_call: TRBV7-8; cdr3_aa: CASSSHGGTSGRIRELFF
v_call: TRBV11-2; cdr3_aa: CASSGQRSGTDTQYF
v_call: TRBV11-2; cdr3_aa: CASSLGGWEARSYEQYF
v_call: TRBV5-1; cdr3_aa: CASSLGGPGEQYF
v_call: TRBV5-6; cdr3_aa: CASSLRGGPNEKLFF
v_call: TRBV6-5; cdr3_aa: CASSYSGTSTDTQYF
v_call: TRBV6-5; cdr3_aa: CASKRAGQGAKTQYF
v_call: TRBV7-8; cdr3_aa: CASSLGTSGGALYF
v_call: TRBV6-1; cdr3_aa: CASRVYDYGYTF
v_call: TRBV30; cdr3_aa: CAWRRDRSSYEQYF
v_call: TRBV6-1; cdr3_aa: CASSERLGGIQPQHF
v_call: TRBV15; cdr3_aa: CATSRGPTGRNF
v_call: TRBV6-4; cdr3_aa: CASSSRGLFSGNTIYF
v_call: TRBV7-9; cdr3_aa: CASSLGQGGSSGANVLTF
v_call: TRBV28; cdr3_aa: CASSSGGQGAREGYTF
v_call: TRBV30; cdr3_aa: CAWRKLAGGLGGELFF
v_call: TRBV19; cdr3_aa: CASSLRTDLHGYTF
v_call: TRBV19; cdr3_aa: CACRPGSHSGNTIYF
v_call: TRBV5-1; cdr3_aa: CASSPGGLNTEAFF
v_call: TRBV7-9; cdr3_aa: CASRNRGRLANVLTF
v_call: TRBV7-2; cdr3_aa: CASSLVRRNSPLHF
v_call: TRBV18; cdr3_aa: CASSLRTSRDEQFF
v_call: TRBV19; cdr3_aa: CASSSGEADEKLFF
v_call: TRBV9; cdr3_aa: CASSVGGQDQETQYF
v_call: TRBV4-2; cdr3_aa: CASSEDLSGHYNEQFF
v_call: TRBV7-9; cdr3_aa: CASSLGGGMHNEQFF
v_call: TRBV4-1; cdr3_aa: CASSQQERSYNEQFF
v_call: TRBV14; cdr3_aa: CASSQLGVTDDNEQFF
v_call: TRBV27; cdr3_aa: CASGLAGVAEQYF
v_call: TRBV9; cdr3_aa: CASSVGAGASDEQFF
v_call: TRBV6-6; cdr3_aa: CASSYSAGAYEQYF
v_call: TRBV14; cdr3_aa: CASSLAAHYEQYF
v_call: TRBV30; cdr3_aa: CAWSGTSGGQFF
v_call: TRBV6-5; cdr3_aa: CASSYRSSYNSPLHF
v_call: TRBV4-3; cdr3_aa: CASSQDRDKNIQYF
v_call: TRBV7-9; cdr3_aa: CSSSSRTSVYNEQFF
v_call: TRBV6-5; cdr3_aa: CASSYSSSGAYNEQFF
v_call: TRBV6-5; cdr3_aa: CASSYSGSGGYEQYF
v_call: TRBV28; cdr3_aa: CASRPPGQVISYTF
v_call: TRBV11-2; cdr3_aa: CASSLPGSGSVYEQYF
v_call: TRBV5-1; cdr3_aa: CASSLTRTGLDEQYF
v_call: TRBV15; cdr3_aa: CATSRGDRGQETQYF
v_call: TRBV19; cdr3_aa: CASTDSPTYGYTF